This T cell receptor (beta chain) was retrieved from a study of PD-1 blockade in classical Hodgkin lymphoma. For the study at large: Patients in the cohort were put on intravenous nivolumab, 3 mg/kg every 2 weeks.

Turning to this clone: Its antigen is as yet unknown.

Assay used: immunoSEQ multiplex PCR; TCRdb lists only in-frame clones, some missing. This sample has about 61,000 clones, with 70% to 90% found just once. V dropped 4 bases and J dropped 5; count of bases not matched to a gene: 10. The length of the CDR3 is 16 residues. Germline V gene data show CDR1 as MNHNS and CDR2 as SASEGT. Time point specified: cycle 4 day 1 (C4D1), after about 6 weeks of nivolumab. All trial patients relapsed after autologous stem cell transplantation. Patients had relapsed/refractory classical Hodgkin lymphoma with complete response, partial response or progressive disease as best response. General observations from the study: Patients were excluded if nivolumab began under 1 year after ASCT (the autologous transplant).

This receptor was taken from a human donor with classical Hodgkin lymphoma. This material consisted of peripheral blood mononuclear cells (PBMCs), taken before the fourth cycle of nivolumab. This chain links TRBV6-1 with TRBJ1-1; 10 nucleotides line up with TRBD1. In DNA, the CDR3 is TGTGCCAGCAGTGGCCGGGACAGGGGCCCGAGTACTGAAGCTTTCTTT. This gives the protein CASSGRDRGPSTEAFF.